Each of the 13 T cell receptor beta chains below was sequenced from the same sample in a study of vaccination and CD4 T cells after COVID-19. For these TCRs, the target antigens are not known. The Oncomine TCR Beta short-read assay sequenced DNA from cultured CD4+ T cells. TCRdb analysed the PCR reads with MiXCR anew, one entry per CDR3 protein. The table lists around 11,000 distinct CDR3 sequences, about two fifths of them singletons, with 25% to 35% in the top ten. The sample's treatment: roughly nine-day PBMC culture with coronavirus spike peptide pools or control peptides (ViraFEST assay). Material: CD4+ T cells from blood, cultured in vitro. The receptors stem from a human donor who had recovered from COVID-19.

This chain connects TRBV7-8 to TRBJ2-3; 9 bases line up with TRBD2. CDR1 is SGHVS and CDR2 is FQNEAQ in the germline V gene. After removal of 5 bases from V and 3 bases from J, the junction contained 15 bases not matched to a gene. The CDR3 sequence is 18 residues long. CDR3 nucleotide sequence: TGTGCCAGCAGCAGATGGCGGGAGGGCCTTGGCGGGACAGATACGCAGTATTTT. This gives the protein CASSRWREGLGGTDTQYF.

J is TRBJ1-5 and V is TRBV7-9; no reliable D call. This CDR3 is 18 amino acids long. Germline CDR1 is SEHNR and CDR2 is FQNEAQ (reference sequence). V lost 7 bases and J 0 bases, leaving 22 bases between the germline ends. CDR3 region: CASKNAVGRELSNQPQHF. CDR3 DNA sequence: TGTGCCAGCAAAAACGCCGTAGGGCGAGAACTTAGCAATCAGCCCCAGCATTTT.

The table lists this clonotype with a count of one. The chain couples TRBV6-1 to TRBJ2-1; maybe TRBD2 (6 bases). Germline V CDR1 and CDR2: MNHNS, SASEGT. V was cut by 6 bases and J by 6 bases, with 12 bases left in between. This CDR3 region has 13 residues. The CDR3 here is CASRRLVANEQFF. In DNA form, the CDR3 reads TGTGCCAGCAGAAGACTAGTCGCCAATGAGCAGTTCTTC.

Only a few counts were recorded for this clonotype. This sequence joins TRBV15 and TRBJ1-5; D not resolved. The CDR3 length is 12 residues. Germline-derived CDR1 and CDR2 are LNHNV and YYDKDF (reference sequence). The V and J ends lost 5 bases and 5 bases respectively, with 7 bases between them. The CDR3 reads CATSSRDQPQHF. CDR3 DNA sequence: TGTGCCACCAGCTCACGGGATCAGCCCCAGCATTTT.

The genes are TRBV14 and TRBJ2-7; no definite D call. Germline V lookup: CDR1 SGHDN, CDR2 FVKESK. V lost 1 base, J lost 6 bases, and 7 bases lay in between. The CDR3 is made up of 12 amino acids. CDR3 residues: CASSQAGFEQYF. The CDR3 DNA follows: TGTGCCAGCAGCCAAGCCGGGTTCGAGCAGTACTTC. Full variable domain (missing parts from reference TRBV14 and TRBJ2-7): EAGVTQFPSHSVIEKGQTVTLRCDPISGHDNLYWYRRVMGKEIKFLLHFVKESKQDESGMPNNRFLAERTGGTYSTLKVQPAELEDSGVYFCASSQAGFEQYFGPGTRLTVT.

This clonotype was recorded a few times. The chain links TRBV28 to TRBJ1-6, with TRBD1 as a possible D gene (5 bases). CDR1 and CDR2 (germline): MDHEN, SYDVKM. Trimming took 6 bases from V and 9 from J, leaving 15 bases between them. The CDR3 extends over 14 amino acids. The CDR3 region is CASSSPGVLSPLHF. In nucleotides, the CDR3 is TGTGCCAGCAGCTCTCCGGGGGTGCTTTCACCCCTCCACTTT.

The CDR3 reads CSAAGAGRGDNSPLHF. The CDR3, as DNA: TGCAGTGCCGCAGGGGCCGGCAGGGGAGATAATTCACCCCTCCACTTT. The chain links TRBV20-1 to TRBJ1-6; D is perhaps TRBD1 (6 bases). Germline CDR1 is DFQATT and CDR2 is SNEGSKA (reference sequence). The CDR3 runs to 16 residues. Trimming shortened V by 6 bases and J by 5 bases, and 20 bases separated the two germline ends.

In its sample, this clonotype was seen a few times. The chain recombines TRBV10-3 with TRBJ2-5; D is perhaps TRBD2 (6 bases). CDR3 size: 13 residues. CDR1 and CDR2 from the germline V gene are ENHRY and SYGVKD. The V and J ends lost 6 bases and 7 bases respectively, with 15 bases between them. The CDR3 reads CAIRMGLPGTQYF. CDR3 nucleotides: TGTGCCATCAGAATGGGACTCCCTGGGACCCAGTACTTC.

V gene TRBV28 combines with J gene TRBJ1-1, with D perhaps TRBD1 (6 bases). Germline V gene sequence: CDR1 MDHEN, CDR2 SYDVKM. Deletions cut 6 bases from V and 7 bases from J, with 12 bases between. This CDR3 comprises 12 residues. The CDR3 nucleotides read TGTGCCAGCAGACCACCGACAGGTGAAGCTTTCTTT. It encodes CASRPPTGEAFF.

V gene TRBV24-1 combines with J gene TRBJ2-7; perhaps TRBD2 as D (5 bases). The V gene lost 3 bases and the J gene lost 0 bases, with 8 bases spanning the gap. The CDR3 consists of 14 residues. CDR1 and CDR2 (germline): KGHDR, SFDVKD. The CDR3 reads CATSDSLASYEQYF. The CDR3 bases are TGTGCCACCAGTGATAGCCTAGCCTCCTACGAGCAGTACTTC.

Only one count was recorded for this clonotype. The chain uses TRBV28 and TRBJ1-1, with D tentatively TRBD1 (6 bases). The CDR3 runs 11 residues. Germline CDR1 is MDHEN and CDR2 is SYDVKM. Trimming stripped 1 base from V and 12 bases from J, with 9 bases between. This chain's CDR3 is CASSLSRGSFF. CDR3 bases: TGTGCCAGCAGTTTATCCAGGGGTTCTTTCTTT.

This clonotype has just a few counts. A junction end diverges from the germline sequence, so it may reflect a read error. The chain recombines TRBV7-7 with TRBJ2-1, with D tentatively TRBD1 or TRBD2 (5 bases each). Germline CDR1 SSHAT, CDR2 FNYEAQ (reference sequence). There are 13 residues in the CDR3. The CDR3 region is CASSFARGNEQFF. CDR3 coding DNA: TGTGCTAGCAGCTTTGCGAGGGGCAATGAGCAGTTCTTC.

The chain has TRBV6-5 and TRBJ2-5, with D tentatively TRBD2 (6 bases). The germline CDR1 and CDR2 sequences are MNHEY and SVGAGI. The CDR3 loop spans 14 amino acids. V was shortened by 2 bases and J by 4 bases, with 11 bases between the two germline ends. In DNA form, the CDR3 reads TGTGCCAGCAGTTACGGGACTCGGGGAGAGACCCAGTACTTC. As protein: CASSYGTRGETQYF.